This TCR beta chain derives from a study of T cell responses to AZD1222 COVID-19 vaccine. Regarding the study as a whole: In a largely white British group with more females than males, clonal diversity was possibly underestimated. The breadth and depth of Spike-specific TCRs increased once two AZD1222 doses had been given.

Notes on this clone: Its antigen is undetermined.

Using immunoSEQ multiplex PCR, the repertoire was profiled, and TCRdb retains in-frame clones only, with some absent. The top ten hold roughly 0.99% of the sample, which has 150,000 to 200,000 clones, approximately 91% seen once. Sequences were derived from peripheral blood, sampled on day 0 of AZD1222 vaccination. The receptor comes from an adult in good health.

In DNA form, the CDR3 reads TGCGCCAGCAGCTTGGAGACACTAGCGGGACAATACTACGAGCAGTACTTC. This encodes CASSLETLAGQYYEQYF. The rearrangement links TRBV5-1 to TRBJ2-7, with 10 bases identical to TRBD2. CDR3 length: 17 amino acids. J gave up 3 bases and V 0 bases, and 9 bases lay outside the gene matches. Per the germline V gene, CDR1 is SGHRS and CDR2 is YFSETQ.